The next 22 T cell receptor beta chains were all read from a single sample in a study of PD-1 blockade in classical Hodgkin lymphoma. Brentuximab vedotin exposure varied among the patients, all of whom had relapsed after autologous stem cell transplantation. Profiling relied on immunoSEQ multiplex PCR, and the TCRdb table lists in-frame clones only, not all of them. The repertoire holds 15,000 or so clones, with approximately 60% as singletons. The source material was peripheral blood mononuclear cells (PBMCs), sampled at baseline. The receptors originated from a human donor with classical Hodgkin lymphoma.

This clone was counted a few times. CDR3 nucleotide sequence: TGTGCCAGTAGTAACGAGGGAGGGCCGTGGAATGAGCAGTTCTTC. It encodes CASSNEGGPWNEQFF. J is TRBJ2-1 and V is TRBV19, with 7 bases identical to TRBD2. CDR1 is LNHDA and CDR2 is SQIVND in the germline V gene (reference sequence). This CDR3 has 15 amino acids. J was trimmed by 7 bases and V by 4 bases; bases with no gene match: 10.

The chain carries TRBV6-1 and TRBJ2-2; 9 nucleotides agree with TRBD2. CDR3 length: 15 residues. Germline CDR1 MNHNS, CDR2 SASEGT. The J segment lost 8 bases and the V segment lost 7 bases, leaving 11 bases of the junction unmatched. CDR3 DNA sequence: TGTGCCAGCATAGCTCTTCTAGCGGGACCAGGGGAGCTGTTTTTT. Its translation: CASIALLAGPGELFF.

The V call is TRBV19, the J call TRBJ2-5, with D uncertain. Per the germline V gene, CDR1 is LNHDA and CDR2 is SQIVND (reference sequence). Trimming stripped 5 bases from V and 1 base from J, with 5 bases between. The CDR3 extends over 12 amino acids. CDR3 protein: CASSRFQETQYF. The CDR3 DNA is TGTGCCAGTAGTCGCTTCCAAGAGACCCAGTACTTC.

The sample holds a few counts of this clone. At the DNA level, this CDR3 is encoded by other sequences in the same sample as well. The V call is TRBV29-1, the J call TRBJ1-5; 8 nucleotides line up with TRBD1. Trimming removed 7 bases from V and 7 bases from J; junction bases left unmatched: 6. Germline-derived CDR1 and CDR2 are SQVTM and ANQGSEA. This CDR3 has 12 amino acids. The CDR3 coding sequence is TGCAGCGCCGGGACAGGAGCGCAGCCCCAGCATTTT. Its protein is CSAGTGAQPQHF.

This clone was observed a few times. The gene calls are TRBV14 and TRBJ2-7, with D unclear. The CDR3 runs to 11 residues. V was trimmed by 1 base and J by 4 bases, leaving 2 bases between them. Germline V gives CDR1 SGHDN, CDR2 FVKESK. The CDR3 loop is CASSQGYEQYF. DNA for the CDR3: TGTGCCAGCAGCCAAGGGTACGAGCAGTACTTC.

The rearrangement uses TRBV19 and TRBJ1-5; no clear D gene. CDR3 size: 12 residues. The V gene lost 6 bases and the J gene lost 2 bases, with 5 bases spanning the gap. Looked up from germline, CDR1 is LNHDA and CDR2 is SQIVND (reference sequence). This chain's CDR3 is CASSQGNQPQHF. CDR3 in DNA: TGTGCCAGTAGCCAGGGCAATCAGCCCCAGCATTTT.

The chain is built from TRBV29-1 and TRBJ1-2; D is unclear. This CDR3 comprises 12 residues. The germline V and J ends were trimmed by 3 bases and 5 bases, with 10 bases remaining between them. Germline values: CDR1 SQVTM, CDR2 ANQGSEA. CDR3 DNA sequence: TGCAGCGTTGACTCAAGGGAGTATGGCTACACCTTC. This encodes CSVDSREYGYTF.

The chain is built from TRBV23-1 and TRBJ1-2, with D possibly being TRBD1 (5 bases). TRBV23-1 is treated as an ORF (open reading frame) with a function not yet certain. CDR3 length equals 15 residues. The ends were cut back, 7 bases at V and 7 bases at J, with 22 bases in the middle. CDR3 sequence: CASILPAGAVRGYTF. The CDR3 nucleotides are TGCGCCAGCATCCTCCCGGCTGGGGCAGTCCGTGGCTACACCTTC.

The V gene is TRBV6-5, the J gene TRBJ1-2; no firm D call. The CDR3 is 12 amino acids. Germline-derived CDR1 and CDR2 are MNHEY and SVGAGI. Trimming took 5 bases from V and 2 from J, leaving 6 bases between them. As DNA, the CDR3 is TGTGCCAGCAGTACGGACAACTATGGCTACACCTTC. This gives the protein CASSTDNYGYTF.

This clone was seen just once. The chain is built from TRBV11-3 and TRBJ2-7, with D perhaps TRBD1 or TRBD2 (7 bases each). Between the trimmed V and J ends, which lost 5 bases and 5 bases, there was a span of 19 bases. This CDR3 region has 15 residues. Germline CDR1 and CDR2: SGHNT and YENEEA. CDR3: CASSRGRGPIHEQYF. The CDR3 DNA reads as TGTGCCAGCAGCCGAGGGAGGGGGCCTATCCACGAGCAGTACTTC.

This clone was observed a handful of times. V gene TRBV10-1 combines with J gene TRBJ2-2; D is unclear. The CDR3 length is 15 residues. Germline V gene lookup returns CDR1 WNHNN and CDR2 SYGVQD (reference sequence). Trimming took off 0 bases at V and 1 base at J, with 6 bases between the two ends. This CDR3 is CASSESGWNTGELFF. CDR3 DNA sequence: TGCGCCAGCAGTGAGTCGGGGTGGAACACCGGGGAGCTGTTTTTT.

CDR3 loop: CASSPTGGLEEKLFF. The DNA of the CDR3 is TGTGCCAGCAGTCCGACAGGGGGTCTCGAAGAAAAACTGTTTTTT. The chain carries TRBV5-4 and TRBJ1-4; the match to TRBD1 covers 9 bases. V was clipped by 5 bases and J by 8 bases; unmatched bases: 10. The CDR3 is 15 residues long. Germline assignment: CDR1 SGHNT and CDR2 YYREEE (reference sequence).

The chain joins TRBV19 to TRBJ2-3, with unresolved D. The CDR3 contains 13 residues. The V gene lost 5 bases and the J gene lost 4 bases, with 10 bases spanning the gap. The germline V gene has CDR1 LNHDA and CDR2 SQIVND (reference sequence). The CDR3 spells CASSLVAADTQYF. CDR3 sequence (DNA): TGTGCCAGTAGTCTGGTAGCCGCAGATACGCAGTATTTT.

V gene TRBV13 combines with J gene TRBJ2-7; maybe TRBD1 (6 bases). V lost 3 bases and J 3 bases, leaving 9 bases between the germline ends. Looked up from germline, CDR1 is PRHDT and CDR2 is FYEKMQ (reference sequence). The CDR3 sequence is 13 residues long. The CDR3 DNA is TGTGCCAGCAGCTTCAGGGACAACTACGAGCAGTACTTC. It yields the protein CASSFRDNYEQYF.

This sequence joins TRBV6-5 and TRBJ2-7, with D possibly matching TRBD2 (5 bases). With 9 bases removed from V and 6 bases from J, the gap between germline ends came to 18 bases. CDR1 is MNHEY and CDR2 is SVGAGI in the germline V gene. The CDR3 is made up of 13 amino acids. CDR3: CASRFERRGEQYF. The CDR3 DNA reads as TGTGCCAGTCGTTTCGAGCGGAGAGGCGAGCAGTACTTC.

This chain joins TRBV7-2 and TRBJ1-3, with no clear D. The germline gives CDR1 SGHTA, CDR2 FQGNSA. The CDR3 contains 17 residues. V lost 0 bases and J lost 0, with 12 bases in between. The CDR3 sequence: CASSLAPDGRSGNTIYF. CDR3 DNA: TGTGCCAGCAGCTTAGCCCCCGACGGGCGCTCTGGAAACACCATATATTTT.

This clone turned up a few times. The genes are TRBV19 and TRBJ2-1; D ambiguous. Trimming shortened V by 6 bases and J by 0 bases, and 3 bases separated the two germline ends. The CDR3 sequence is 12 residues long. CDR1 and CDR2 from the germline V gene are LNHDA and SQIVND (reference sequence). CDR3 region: CASSGSYNEQFF. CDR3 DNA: TGTGCCAGTAGCGGCTCCTACAATGAGCAGTTCTTC.

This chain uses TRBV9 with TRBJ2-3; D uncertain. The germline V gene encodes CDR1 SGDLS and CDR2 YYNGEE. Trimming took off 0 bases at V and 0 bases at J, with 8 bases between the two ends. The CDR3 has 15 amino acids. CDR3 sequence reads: CASSVGASSTDTQYF. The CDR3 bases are TGTGCCAGCAGCGTAGGGGCGAGTAGCACAGATACGCAGTATTTT.

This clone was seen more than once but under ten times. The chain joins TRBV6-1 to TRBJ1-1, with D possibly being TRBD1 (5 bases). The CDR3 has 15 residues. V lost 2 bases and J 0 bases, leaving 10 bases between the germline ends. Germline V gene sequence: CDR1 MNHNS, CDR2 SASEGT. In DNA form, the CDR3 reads TGTGCCAGCAGTGAATTTGGGGACTTGAACACTGAAGCTTTCTTT. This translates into CASSEFGDLNTEAFF.

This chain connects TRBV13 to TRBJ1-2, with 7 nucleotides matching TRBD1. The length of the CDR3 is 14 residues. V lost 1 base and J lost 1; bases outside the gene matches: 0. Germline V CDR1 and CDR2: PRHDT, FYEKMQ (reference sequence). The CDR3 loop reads CASSLDRGNYGYTF. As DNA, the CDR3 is TGTGCCAGCAGCTTAGACAGGGGTAACTATGGCTACACCTTC.

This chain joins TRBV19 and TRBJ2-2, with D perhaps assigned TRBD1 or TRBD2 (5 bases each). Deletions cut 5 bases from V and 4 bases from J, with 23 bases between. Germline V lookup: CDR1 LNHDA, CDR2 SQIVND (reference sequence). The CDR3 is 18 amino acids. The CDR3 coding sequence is TGTGCCAGTAGTCCGAGGGGTCGGGGAAGGTTGGGCACCGGGGAGCTGTTTTTT. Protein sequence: CASSPRGRGRLGTGELFF.

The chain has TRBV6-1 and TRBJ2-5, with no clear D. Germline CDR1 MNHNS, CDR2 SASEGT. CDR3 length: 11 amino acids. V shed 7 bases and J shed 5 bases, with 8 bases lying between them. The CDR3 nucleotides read TGTGCCAGCACAAAAGGGGAGACCCAGTACTTC. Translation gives CASTKGETQYF.